The 11 T cell receptor beta chains presented below share a single source sample, sequenced in a study of Ad26.COV2.S vaccination and SARS-CoV-2 variants. The table came from immunoSEQ multiplex PCR; TCRdb's copy has only in-frame clones and leaves some out. The table lists about 400,000 clones, 75% to 90% of them singletons. Treatment denoted: over 15 received Ad26.COV2.S at low or high dose, single or two shots; five or six received placebo; per-sample allocation not given. Collection of the samples took place on day 63 after the first injection of vaccine or placebo. The source material was peripheral blood, sampled in a trial of Ad26.COV2.S vaccine versus placebo. These TCRs come from a person between 18 and 60 years old who received the Ad26.COV2.S COVID-19 vaccine or a placebo.

The genes are TRBV7-9 and TRBJ1-4, with TRBD1 matching over 9 bases. J gave up 7 bases and V 5 bases, and 5 bases lay outside the gene matches. Germline V CDR1 and CDR2: SEHNR, FQNEAQ (reference sequence). The CDR3 spans 14 residues. CDR3 coding DNA: TGTGCCAGCAGCCAACAGGGGGCAGTTGAAAAACTGTTTTTT. Residues: CASSQQGAVEKLFF.

The J gene is TRBJ1-1, the V gene TRBV29-1; D ambiguous. The CDR3 is 11 residues long. CDR1 and CDR2 from the germline V gene are SQVTM and ANQGSEA. The V gene lost 5 bases and the J gene lost 0 bases, with 4 bases spanning the gap. The CDR3 loop reads CSVFLNTEAFF. In DNA, the CDR3 is TGCAGCGTTTTCCTGAACACTGAAGCTTTCTTT. Filled out from reference TRBV29-1 and TRBJ1-1, the complete variable domain reads SAVISQKPSRDICQRGTSLTIQCQVDSQVTMMFWYRQQPGQSLTLIATANQGSEATYESGFVIDKFPISRPNLTFSTLTVSNMSPEDSSIYLCSVFLNTEAFFGQGTRLTVV.

The gene calls are TRBV5-1 and TRBJ2-1, with TRBD1 matching over 7 bases. The CDR3 is 14 amino acids. CDR1 SGHRS and CDR2 YFSETQ come from the germline V gene. The trim removed 5 bases at V and 4 bases at J, leaving 6 bases unmatched. The CDR3 here is CASRKGDSYNEQFF. CDR3 DNA: TGCGCCAGCAGAAAGGGGGACAGTTACAATGAGCAGTTCTTC.

The chain recombines TRBV7-8 with TRBJ1-6; TRBD1 matches 9 bases. The germline V gene has CDR1 SGHVS and CDR2 FQNEAQ. Trimming removed 5 bases from V and 4 bases from J; junction bases left unmatched: 6. This CDR3 region has 16 residues. CDR3 nucleotides: TGTGCCAGCAGCCAACCGACAGGGGGGTATAATTCACCCCTCCACTTT. Protein: CASSQPTGGYNSPLHF. Supplemented by reference TRBV7-8 and TRBJ1-6, the full variable domain reads GAGVSQSPRYKVAKRGQDVALRCDPISGHVSLFWYQQALGQGPEFLTYFQNEAQLDKSGLPSDRFFAERPEGSVSTLKIQRTQQEDSAVYLCASSQPTGGYNSPLHFGNGTRLTVT.

V gene TRBV30 combines with J gene TRBJ2-7; maybe TRBD1 (6 bases). CDR3 length equals 12 residues. Trimming pared 7 bases from V and 5 bases from J, leaving 15 bases between. Germline CDR1 reads GTSNPN; CDR2 reads SVGIG (reference sequence). In nucleotides, the CDR3 is TGTGCCTATGAACAGGGAACCCACGAGCAGTACTTC. Translating it yields CAYEQGTHEQYF.

The rearrangement uses TRBV5-1 and TRBJ1-5; unclear D gene. The CDR3 spans 15 residues. Germline V gene lookup returns CDR1 SGHRS and CDR2 YFSETQ. Trimming took off 1 base at V and 4 bases at J, with 12 bases between the two ends. The CDR3 here is CASSLMGMENQPQHF. Here the CDR3 DNA reads TGCGCCAGCAGCTTGATGGGGATGGAGAATCAGCCCCAGCATTTT.

This sequence joins TRBV4-1 and TRBJ1-4; TRBD1 matches 9 bases. Germline V CDR1 and CDR2: MGHRA, YSYEKL. CDR3 length: 16 residues. After removal of 3 bases from V and 7 bases from J, the junction contained 9 bases not matched to a gene. This CDR3 reads CASSHPTGGAGEKLFF. In DNA, the CDR3 is TGCGCCAGCAGCCACCCAACAGGGGGCGCGGGTGAAAAACTGTTTTTT.

The CDR3 here is CASSQGREVSEQYF. DNA for the CDR3: TGCGCCAGCAGCCAGGGCAGGGAGGTTAGCGAGCAGTACTTC. V gene TRBV4-3 combines with J gene TRBJ2-7; a weak D match, TRBD2 (6 bases). The CDR3 covers 14 residues. V lost 3 bases to trimming and J lost 6 bases, with 15 bases between them. The germline V gene encodes CDR1 LGHNA and CDR2 YSLEER.

The gene calls are TRBV7-2 and TRBJ2-1; D unresolved. Germline values: CDR1 SGHTA, CDR2 FQGNSA. The CDR3 covers 13 residues. Trimming removed 3 bases at V and 8 bases at J, with 11 bases between. In DNA form, the CDR3 reads TGTGCCAGCAGCTTGTCCTATGTTGATGAGCAGTTCTTC. The encoded protein is CASSLSYVDEQFF. The variable domain in full, completed from reference TRBV7-2 and TRBJ2-1, reads GAGVSQSPSNKVTEKGKDVELRCDPISGHTALYWYRQSLGQGLEFLIYFQGNSAPDKSGLPSDRFSAERTGGSVSTLTIQRTQQEDSAVYLCASSLSYVDEQFFGPGTRLTVL.

This clone was counted once. This chain joins TRBV5-8 and TRBJ2-3; D remains unclear. The CDR3 loop spans 14 amino acids. V lost 0 bases and J lost 1, with 6 bases in between. Germline values: CDR1 SGHTS, CDR2 YDEGEE. CDR3 nucleotide sequence: TGTGCCAGCAGCTTGGCATTTGGCACAGATACGCAGTATTTT. Encoded protein: CASSLAFGTDTQYF.

This clone appeared once. The chain combines TRBV27 with TRBJ2-7; TRBD2 is a possible D gene (6 bases). The CDR3 consists of 12 residues. V was pared by 3 bases and J by 7 bases, with 10 bases between. Per germline, CDR1 MNHEY and CDR2 SMNVEV (reference sequence). The chain's CDR3 is CASSLAGREQYF. The CDR3 DNA sequence: TGTGCCAGCAGTTTGGCCGGGAGAGAGCAGTACTTC.